The next 11 T cell receptor beta chains were all read from a single sample in a study. One entry per CDR3 protein, called by TCRdb with MiXCR from the 5' RACE reads. The top ten clones hold about 3% of a sample with 50,000 to 80,000 distinct CDR3 sequences, approximately 22% of them seen once. Sample: memory CD4+ T cells sorted from a lymph node. This sample's subset: memory CD4+ T cells, CD4+CD45RO+CD25-. All receptors come from a female donor with breast cancer.

V usage is TRBV6-1 and J usage is TRBJ2-3; 7 positions match TRBD2. Trimming removed 8 bases from V and 6 bases from J; junction bases left unmatched: 11. This CDR3 has 14 residues. CDR1 MNHNS and CDR2 SASEGT come from the germline V gene. Here the CDR3 reads CASSSREGLDTQYF. The CDR3 DNA reads as TGTGCCAGCTCCTCGAGGGAGGGGCTGGATACGCAGTATTTT.

This clonotype was counted at least ten times. The rearrangement uses TRBV11-2 and TRBJ2-3; D uncertain. Trimming cost V 1 base and J 5 bases, with 4 bases left between them. The CDR3 totals 12 residues. Germline-derived CDR1 and CDR2 are SGHAT and FQNNGV. CDR3 in amino acids: CASSLGGDTQYF. In nucleotides, the CDR3 is TGTGCCAGCAGCTTAGGGGGAGATACGCAGTATTTT.

The sample holds many counts of this clonotype. The chain links TRBV29-1 to TRBJ2-5; TRBD2 might be the D (6 bases). The germline V gene encodes CDR1 SQVTM and CDR2 ANQGSEA. The CDR3 sequence is 14 residues long. Trimming stripped 4 bases from V and 5 bases from J, with 17 bases between. The CDR3 sequence: CSVGRDVGRETQYF. The CDR3 DNA reads as TGCAGCGTTGGGAGGGATGTGGGGAGGGAGACCCAGTACTTC.

This chain connects TRBV7-9 to TRBJ1-2; 7 bases line up with TRBD1. Germline CDR1 reads SEHNR; CDR2 reads FQNEAQ (reference sequence). The CDR3 extends over 13 amino acids. The V segment lost 5 bases and the J segment 4 bases; nucleotides outside the gene matches: 4. CDR3 protein: CASSPQGIYGYTF. Here the CDR3 DNA reads TGTGCCAGCAGCCCACAGGGGATCTATGGCTACACCTTC.

V and J are TRBV7-3 and TRBJ2-2, with D possibly TRBD2 on 6 matching bases. Trimming stripped 3 bases from V and 6 bases from J, with 11 bases between. Germline V CDR1 and CDR2: SGHTA, FQGTGA. The CDR3 length is 14 residues. In nucleotides, the CDR3 is TGTGCCAGCAGCTTCGGGAGCCGGTCCGGGGAGCTGTTTTTT. Amino acids: CASSFGSRSGELFF.

This clonotype was recorded at least ten times. V and J are TRBV6-5 and TRBJ1-1; D remains ambiguous. V dropped 2 bases and J dropped 6 bases, with 7 bases sitting between them. The CDR3 has 12 residues. Germline V gene data show CDR1 as MNHEY and CDR2 as SVGAGI. In DNA, the CDR3 is TGTGCCAGCAGTTACGAGGGAGCTGAAGCTTTCTTT. Residues: CASSYEGAEAFF.

V usage is TRBV5-4 and J usage is TRBJ2-1, with a weak D call TRBD2 (6 bases). The CDR3 length is 13 residues. Germline V gene lookup returns CDR1 SGHNT and CDR2 YYREEE (reference sequence). V was shortened by 10 bases and J by 0 bases, with 11 bases between the two germline ends. The CDR3 is CAAGTSSYNEQFF. Here the CDR3 DNA reads TGTGCCGCCGGGACTTCCTCCTACAATGAGCAGTTCTTC.

This clonotype was detected only a few times. The chain is built from TRBV4-3 and TRBJ2-1; 10 nucleotides align to TRBD2. CDR1 and CDR2 (germline): LGHNA, YSLEER. Trimming cost V 5 bases and J 6 bases; bases outside gene matches: 10. The CDR3 totals 16 residues. CDR3 nucleotides: TGCGCCAGCAGCACCCTAGCGGGAGCCCTGGGCAATGAGCAGTTCTTC. Translation: CASSTLAGALGNEQFF.

This clonotype was observed a handful of times. This sequence joins TRBV28 and TRBJ1-1, with D possibly TRBD1 on 6 matching bases. From germline, CDR1 is MDHEN and CDR2 SYDVKM. The ends were cut back, 7 bases at V and 7 bases at J, with 19 bases in the middle. This CDR3 comprises 14 residues. Written as DNA, the CDR3 is TGTGCCAGCATGGTAGGAGGACAGCGATTTGAAGCTTTCTTT. This gives the protein CASMVGGQRFEAFF.

J is TRBJ1-1 and V is TRBV2; D remains unclear. The V end lost 4 bases, the J end lost 1 base, and 10 bases lay between the germline ends. The CDR3 totals 14 residues. CDR1 and CDR2 (germline): SNHLY, FYNNEI. In DNA, the CDR3 is TGTGCCAGCAGTGGTGTGAGAGGGAACACTGAAGCTTTCTTT. This encodes CASSGVRGNTEAFF.

In its sample, this clonotype was seen once. V and J are TRBV6-2 or TRBV6-3 and TRBJ1-5; maybe TRBD1 (6 bases). Germline CDR1 reads MNHEY; CDR2 reads SVGEGT. Trimming took 2 bases from V and 3 from J, leaving 8 bases between them. The CDR3 loop spans 14 amino acids. The DNA for the CDR3 is TGTGCCAGCAGTTACGGGGGCAACAATCAGCCCCAGCATTTT. Translated: CASSYGGNNQPQHF.